This T cell receptor beta chain was obtained from a study of blood T cell repertoires in COVID-19. Here immunoSEQ multiplex PCR was the method, and the copy in TCRdb shows in-frame clones only, minus some. The table has approximately 85,000 clones, roughly 89% seen once. The source of this sequence is an elderly woman with active or convalescent COVID-19. Sequenced input: peripheral blood.

Here the CDR3 DNA reads TGTGCCAGCAGCTTAGTTAGGACAGCCCTAGGGAATGAGCAGTTCTTC. Amino acids: CASSLVRTALGNEQFF. The V and J genes are TRBV7-9 and TRBJ2-1; tentatively, D is TRBD1 (6 bases). Germline CDR1 reads SEHNR; CDR2 reads FQNEAQ (reference sequence). This CDR3 is built from 16 residues. The V end lost 1 base, the J end lost 7 bases, and 17 bases lay between the germline ends.